This T cell receptor beta chain was recovered during a study of blood T cell repertoires in COVID-19. Across the whole study: In each case, the material was cDNA or gDNA derived from T cells, B-cell-depleted T cells, or PBMCs.

CDR3 length: 15 amino acids. Germline trimming cut 2 bases from V and 6 bases from J; bases unmatched to any gene: 8. Germline loops: CDR1 SGHRS, CDR2 YFSETQ. The table lists this clone with a few counts. Authors' data handling: Cell counts per sample came from amplifying reference gene primers. This table comes from immunoSEQ multiplex PCR, and its TCRdb copy is limited to in-frame clones, with some not included. For V, J and clone size, that table is used; D and trimming come from the DNA. The repertoire holds approximately 98,000 clones, roughly 87% seen once, with 15% to 20% in the top ten. This TCR was sampled from a man older than 75 with acute or convalescent COVID-19. The specimen sequenced was peripheral blood. This rearrangement joins TRBV5-1 to TRBJ2-1; TRBD2 agrees at 7 bases. The CDR3 protein is CASSFAGVGSNEQFF. In DNA form, the CDR3 reads TGCGCCAGCAGCTTTGCGGGAGTTGGGAGCAATGAGCAGTTCTTC.